This T cell receptor (beta chain) was documented in a study of shared clonotypes between healthy human individuals. Study details: There were three CD4 naive, three CD4 memory, two CD8 naive and one CD8 memory plates per donor.

Sequencing was performed with immunoSEQ multiplex PCR; in TCRdb, only in-frame clones are kept and a portion is missing. Of about 980,000 clones detected, more than 75% appear once; the ten largest clones hold approximately 1.5%. V lost 1 base to trimming and J lost 3 bases, with 12 bases between them. Germline CDR1 PRHDT, CDR2 FYEKMQ (reference sequence). This CDR3 has 15 amino acids. Sequenced input: memory CD4+ T cells sorted from blood. Subset meaning: CD45RA-negative fraction. The chain recombines TRBV13 with TRBJ1-2; no clear D. This clonotype was obtained from a young man in good health. The CDR3, as DNA: TGTGCCAGCAGCTTAGTCCCGACGGAGTACTATGGCTACACCTTC. The encoded protein is CASSLVPTEYYGYTF.